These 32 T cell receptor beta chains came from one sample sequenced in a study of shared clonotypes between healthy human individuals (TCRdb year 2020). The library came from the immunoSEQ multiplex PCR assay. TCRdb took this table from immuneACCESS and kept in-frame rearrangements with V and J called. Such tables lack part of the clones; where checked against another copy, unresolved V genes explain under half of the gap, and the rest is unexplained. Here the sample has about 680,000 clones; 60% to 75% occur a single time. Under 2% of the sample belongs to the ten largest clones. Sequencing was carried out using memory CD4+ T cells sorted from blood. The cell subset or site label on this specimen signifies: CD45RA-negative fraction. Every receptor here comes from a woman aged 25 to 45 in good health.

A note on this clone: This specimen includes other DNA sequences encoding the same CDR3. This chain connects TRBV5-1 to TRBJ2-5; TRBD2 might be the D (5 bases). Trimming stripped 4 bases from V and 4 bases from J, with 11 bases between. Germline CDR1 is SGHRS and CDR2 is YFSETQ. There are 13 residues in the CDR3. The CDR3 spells CASSAGVGETQYF. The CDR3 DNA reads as TGCGCCAGCAGCGCCGGGGTTGGAGAGACCCAGTACTTC.

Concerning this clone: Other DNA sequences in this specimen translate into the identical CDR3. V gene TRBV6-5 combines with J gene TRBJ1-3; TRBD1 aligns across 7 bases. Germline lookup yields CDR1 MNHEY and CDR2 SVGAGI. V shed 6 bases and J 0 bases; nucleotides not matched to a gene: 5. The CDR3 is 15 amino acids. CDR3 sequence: CASSPTGSSGNTIYF. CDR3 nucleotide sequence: TGTGCCAGCAGCCCGACAGGGAGCTCTGGAAACACCATATATTTT.

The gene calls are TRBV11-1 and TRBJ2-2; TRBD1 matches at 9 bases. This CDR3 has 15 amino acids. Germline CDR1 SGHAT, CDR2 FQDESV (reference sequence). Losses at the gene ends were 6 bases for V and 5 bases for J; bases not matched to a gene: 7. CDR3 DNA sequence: TGTGCCAGCAGGACTCGACAGGGGGTGACCGGGGAGCTGTTTTTT. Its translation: CASRTRQGVTGELFF.

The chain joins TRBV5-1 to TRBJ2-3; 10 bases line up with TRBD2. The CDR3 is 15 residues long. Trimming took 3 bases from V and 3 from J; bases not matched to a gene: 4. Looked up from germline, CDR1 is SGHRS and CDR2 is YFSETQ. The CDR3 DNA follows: TGCGCCAGCAGCTCTAGCGGGAGTGTGACAGATACGCAGTATTTT. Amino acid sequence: CASSSSGSVTDTQYF.

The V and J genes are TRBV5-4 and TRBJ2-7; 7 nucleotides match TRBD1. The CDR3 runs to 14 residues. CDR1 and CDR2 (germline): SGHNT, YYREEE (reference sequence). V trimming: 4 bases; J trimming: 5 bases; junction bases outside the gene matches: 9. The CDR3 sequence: CASSTNRGWDEQYF. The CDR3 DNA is TGTGCCAGCAGCACCAACAGGGGTTGGGACGAGCAGTACTTC.

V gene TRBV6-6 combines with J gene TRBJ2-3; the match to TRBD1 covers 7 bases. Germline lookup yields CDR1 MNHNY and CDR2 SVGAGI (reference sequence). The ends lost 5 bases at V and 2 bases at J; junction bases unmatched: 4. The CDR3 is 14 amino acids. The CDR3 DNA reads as TGTGCCAGCAGTCCGACAGGGCACACAGATACGCAGTATTTT. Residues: CASSPTGHTDTQYF.

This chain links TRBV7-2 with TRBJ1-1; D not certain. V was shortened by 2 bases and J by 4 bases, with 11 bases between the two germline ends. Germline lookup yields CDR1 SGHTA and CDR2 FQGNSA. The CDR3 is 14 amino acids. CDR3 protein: CASSLSNGVTEAFF. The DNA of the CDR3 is TGTGCCAGCAGCTTATCAAACGGGGTCACTGAAGCTTTCTTT.

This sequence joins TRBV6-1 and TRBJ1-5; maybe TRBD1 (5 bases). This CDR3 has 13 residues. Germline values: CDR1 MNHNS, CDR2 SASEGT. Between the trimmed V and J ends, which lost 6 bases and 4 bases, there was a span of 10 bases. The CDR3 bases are TGTGCCAGCAGGATTGGGGGGAATCAGCCCCAGCATTTT. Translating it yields CASRIGGNQPQHF.

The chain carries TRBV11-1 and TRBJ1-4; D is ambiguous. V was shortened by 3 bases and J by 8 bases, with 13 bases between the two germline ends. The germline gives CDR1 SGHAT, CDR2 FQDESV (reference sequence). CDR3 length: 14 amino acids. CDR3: CASSLEWEPEKLFF. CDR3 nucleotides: TGTGCCAGCAGCTTGGAATGGGAGCCGGAAAAACTGTTTTTT. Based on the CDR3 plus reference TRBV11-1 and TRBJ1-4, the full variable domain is EAEVAQSPRYKITEKSQAVAFWCDPISGHATLYWYRQILGQGPELLVQFQDESVVDDSQLPKDRFSAERLKGVDSTLKIQPAELGDSAMYLCASSLEWEPEKLFFGSGTQLSVL.

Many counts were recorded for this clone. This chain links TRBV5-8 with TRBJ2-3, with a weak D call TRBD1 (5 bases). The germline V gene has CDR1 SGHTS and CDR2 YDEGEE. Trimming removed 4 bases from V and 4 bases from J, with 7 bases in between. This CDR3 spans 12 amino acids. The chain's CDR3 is CASSPRADTQYF. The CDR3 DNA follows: TGTGCCAGCAGCCCCAGGGCAGATACGCAGTATTTT.

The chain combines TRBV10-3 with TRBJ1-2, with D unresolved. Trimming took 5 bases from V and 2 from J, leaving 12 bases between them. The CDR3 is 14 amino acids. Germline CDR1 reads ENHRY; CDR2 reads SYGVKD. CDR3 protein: CAISHSDGNYGYTF. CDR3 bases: TGTGCCATCAGTCACAGTGACGGAAACTATGGCTACACCTTC.

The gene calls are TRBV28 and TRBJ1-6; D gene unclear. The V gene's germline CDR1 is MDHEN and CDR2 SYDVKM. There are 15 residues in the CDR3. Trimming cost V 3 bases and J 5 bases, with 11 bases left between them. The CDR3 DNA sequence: TGTGCCAGCAGTTTTGTATCCCAGAATAATTCACCCCTCCACTTT. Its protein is CASSFVSQNNSPLHF.

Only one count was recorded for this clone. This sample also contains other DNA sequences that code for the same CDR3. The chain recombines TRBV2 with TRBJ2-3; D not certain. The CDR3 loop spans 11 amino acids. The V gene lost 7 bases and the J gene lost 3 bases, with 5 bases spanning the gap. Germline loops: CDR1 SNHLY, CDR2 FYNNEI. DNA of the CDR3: TGTGCCAGCACCGGGACAGATACGCAGTATTTT. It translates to CASTGTDTQYF.

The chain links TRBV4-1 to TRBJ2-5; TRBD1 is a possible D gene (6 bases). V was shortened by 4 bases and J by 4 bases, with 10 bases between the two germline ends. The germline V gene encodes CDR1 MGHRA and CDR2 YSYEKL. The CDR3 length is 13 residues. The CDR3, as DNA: TGCGCCAGCAGCCTACAGGGCATAGAGACCCAGTACTTC. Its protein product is CASSLQGIETQYF.

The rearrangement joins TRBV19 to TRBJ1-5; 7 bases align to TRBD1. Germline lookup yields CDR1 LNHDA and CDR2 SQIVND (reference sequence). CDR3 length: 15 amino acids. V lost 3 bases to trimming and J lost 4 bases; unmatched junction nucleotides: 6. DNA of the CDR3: TGTGCCAGTAGTATGCAGGGGGGGATTAATCAGCCCCAGCATTTT. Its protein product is CASSMQGGINQPQHF. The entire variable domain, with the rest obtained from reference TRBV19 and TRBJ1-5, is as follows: DGGITQSPKYLFRKEGQNVTLSCEQNLNHDAMYWYRQDPGQGLRLIYYSQIVNDFQKGDIAEGYSVSREKKESFPLTVTSAQKNPTAFYLCASSMQGGINQPQHFGDGTRLSIL.

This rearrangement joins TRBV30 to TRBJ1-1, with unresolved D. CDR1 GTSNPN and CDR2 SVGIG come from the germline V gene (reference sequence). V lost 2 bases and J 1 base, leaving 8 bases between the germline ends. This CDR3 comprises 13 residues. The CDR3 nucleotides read TGTGCCTGGAGTAGAGAAGGGAACACTGAAGCTTTCTTT. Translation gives CAWSREGNTEAFF. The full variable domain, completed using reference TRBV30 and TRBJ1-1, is SQTIHQWPATLVQPVGSPLSLECTVEGTSNPNLYWYRQAAGRGLQLLFYSVGIGQISSEVPQNLSASRPQDRQFILSSKKLLLSDSGFYLCAWSREGNTEAFFGQGTRLTVV.

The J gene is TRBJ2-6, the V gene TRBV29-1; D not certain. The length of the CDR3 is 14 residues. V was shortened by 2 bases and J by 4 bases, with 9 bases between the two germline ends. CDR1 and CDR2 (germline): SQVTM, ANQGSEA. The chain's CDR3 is CSVESGLGANVLTF. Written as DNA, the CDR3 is TGCAGCGTTGAATCTGGGTTAGGGGCCAACGTCCTGACTTTC.

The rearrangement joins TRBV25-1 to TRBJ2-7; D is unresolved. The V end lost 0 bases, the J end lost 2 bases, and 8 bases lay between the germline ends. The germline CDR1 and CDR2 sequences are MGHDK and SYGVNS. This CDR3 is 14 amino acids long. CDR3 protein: CASSEYPLAYEQYF. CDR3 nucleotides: TGTGCCAGCAGTGAATATCCGCTGGCCTACGAGCAGTACTTC.

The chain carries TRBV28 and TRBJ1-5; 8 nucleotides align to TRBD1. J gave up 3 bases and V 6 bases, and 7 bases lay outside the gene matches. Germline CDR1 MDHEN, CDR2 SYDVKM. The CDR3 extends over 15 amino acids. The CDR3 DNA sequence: TGTGCCAGCAGGGATGGACAGGGCTACAATCAGCCCCAGCATTTT. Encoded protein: CASRDGQGYNQPQHF.

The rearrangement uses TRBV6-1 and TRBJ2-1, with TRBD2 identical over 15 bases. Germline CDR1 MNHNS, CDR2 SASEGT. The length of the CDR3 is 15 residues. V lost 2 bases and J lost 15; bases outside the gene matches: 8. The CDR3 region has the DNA TGTGCCAGCAGTGAATTAGGACTAGCGGGAGGGCCCGGGTTCTTC. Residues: CASSELGLAGGPGFF.

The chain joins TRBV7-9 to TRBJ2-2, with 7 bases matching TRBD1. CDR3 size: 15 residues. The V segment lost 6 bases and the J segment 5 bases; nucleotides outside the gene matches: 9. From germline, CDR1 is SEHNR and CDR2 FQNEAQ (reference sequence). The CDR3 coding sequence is TGTGCCAGCAGTCCACAGGGGACGGGGACCGGGGAGCTGTTTTTT. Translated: CASSPQGTGTGELFF.

CDR3 amino acids: CASSTSQGEQFF. The CDR3 DNA reads as TGTGCCAGCTCGACCAGTCAGGGTGAGCAGTTCTTC. This chain connects TRBV18 to TRBJ2-1, with D perhaps matching TRBD1 (5 bases). The CDR3 sequence is 12 residues long. V dropped 6 bases and J dropped 9 bases, with 12 bases sitting between them. CDR1 and CDR2 from the germline V gene are KGHSH and LQKENI.

The CDR3 loop is CASSHFDRGEQYF. In DNA, the CDR3 is TGTGCCAGCAGCCATTTCGACAGGGGCGAGCAGTACTTC. The V gene is TRBV13, the J gene TRBJ2-7, with 8 positions matching TRBD1. The CDR3 is made up of 13 amino acids. The V segment lost 5 bases and the J segment 6 bases; nucleotides outside the gene matches: 6. Per germline, CDR1 PRHDT and CDR2 FYEKMQ (reference sequence).

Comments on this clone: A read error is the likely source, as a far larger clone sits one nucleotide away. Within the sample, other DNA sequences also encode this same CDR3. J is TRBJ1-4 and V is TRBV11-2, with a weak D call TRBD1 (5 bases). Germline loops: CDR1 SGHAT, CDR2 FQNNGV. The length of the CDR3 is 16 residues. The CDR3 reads CASSLESTGSVEKLFF. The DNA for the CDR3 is TGTGCCAGCAGTTTAGAATCAACAGGTTCGGTTGAAAAACTGTTTTTT.

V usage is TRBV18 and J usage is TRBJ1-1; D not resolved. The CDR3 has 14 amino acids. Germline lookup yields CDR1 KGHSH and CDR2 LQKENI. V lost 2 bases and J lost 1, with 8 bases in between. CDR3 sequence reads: CASSPNEANTEAFF. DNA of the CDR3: TGTGCCAGCTCACCAAACGAAGCGAACACTGAAGCTTTCTTT.

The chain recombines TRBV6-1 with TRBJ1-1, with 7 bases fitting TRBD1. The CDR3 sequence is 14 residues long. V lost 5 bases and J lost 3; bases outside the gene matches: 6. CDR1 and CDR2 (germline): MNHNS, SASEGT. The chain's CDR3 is CASSLAGGDTEAFF. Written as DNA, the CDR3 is TGTGCCAGCAGTCTTGCAGGGGGTGACACTGAAGCTTTCTTT.

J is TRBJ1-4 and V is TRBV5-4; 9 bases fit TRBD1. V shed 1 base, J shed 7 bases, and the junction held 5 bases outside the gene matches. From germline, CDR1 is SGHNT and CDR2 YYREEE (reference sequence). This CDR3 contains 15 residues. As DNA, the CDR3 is TGTGCCAGCAGCTTGAGGGGACAGGGAACTGAAAAACTGTTTTTT. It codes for CASSLRGQGTEKLFF.

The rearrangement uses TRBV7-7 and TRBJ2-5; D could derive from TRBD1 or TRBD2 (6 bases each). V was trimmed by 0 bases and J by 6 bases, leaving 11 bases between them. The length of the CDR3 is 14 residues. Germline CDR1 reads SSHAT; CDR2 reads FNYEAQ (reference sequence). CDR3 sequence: CASSLAGGRQTQYF. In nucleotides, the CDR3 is TGTGCCAGCAGCTTAGCTGGGGGGCGACAGACCCAGTACTTC.

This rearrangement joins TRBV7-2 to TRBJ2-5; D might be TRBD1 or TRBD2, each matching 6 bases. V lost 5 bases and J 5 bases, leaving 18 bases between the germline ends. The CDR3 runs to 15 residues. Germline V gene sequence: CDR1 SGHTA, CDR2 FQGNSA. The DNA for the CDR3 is TGTGCCAGCAGCGGGGGCCGCCCCGGAGGGGAGACCCAGTACTTC. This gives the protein CASSGGRPGGETQYF.

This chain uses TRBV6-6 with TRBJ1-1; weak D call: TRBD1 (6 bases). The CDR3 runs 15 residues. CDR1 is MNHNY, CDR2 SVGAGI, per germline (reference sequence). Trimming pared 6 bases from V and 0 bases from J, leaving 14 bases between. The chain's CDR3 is CASSQGNGLNTEAFF. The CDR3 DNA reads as TGTGCCAGCAGCCAGGGGAACGGTTTGAACACTGAAGCTTTCTTT.

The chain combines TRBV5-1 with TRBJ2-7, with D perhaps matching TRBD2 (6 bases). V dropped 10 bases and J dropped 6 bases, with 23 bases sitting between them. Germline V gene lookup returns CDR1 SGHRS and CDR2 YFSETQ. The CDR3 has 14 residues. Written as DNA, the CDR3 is TGCGCCTCCGCCGCCGGGGACTGGGGGTCCGAGCAGTACTTC. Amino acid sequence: CASAAGDWGSEQYF.

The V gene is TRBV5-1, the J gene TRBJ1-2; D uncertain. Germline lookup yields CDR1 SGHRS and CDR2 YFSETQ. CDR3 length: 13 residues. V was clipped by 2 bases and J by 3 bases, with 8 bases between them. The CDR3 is CASSFGTYYGYTF. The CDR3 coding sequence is TGCGCCAGCAGCTTCGGCACATACTATGGCTACACCTTC.